A selection of T cell receptor beta chains follows, all from one sample in a study of identical twins. One entry per CDR3 protein, called by TCRdb with MiXCR from the 5' RACE reads. The sample gives 250,000 to 350,000 distinct CDR3 sequences, roughly 8.6% of which show up once; roughly 2.1% is in the top ten. The same data also contributed to another study, on yellow fever vaccine responses in identical twins.

The sample taken for sequencing was memory (CD45RO+) T cells sorted from blood. The receptors shown here come from a woman aged 18-29 years in good health. CDR3s include the opening cysteine and the closing phenylalanine or tryptophan. D genes are given only for firm matches. Clone size is stated in some rows and not others, as once, few, many or a class when expanded.

>TRBD1|TRBV28|TRBJ2-3|few
CASSSRQGDTDTQYF
TGTGCCAGCAGTTCCCGACAGGGGGACACAGATACGCAGTATTTT
>-|TRBV3-1|TRBJ1-4|-
CASSQGKVATNEKLFF
TGTGCCAGCAGCCAAGGGAAAGTTGCAACTAATGAAAAACTGTTTTTT
>-|TRBV2|TRBJ2-2|many
CASSEARVRELFF
TGTGCCAGCAGTGAAGCGCGGGTACGGGAGCTGTTTTTT
>-|TRBV10-3|TRBJ2-2|many
CAINSEFVGELFF
TGTGCCATCAATAGCGAGTTTGTCGGGGAGCTGTTTTTT
>TRBD1|TRBV6-1|TRBJ1-5|few
CASSGRRGRDSNQPQHF
TGTGCCAGCAGTGGCCGGAGGGGGCGGGACAGCAATCAGCCCCAGCATTTT
>-|TRBV12-3/TRBV12-4|TRBJ1-2|many
CASTGSRYGYTF
TGTGCCAGCACAGGAAGTCGCTATGGCTACACCTTC
>TRBD1|TRBV20-1|TRBJ1-6|few
CSARDQKGIRGQALTYNSPLHF
TGCAGTGCTAGAGACCAAAAGGGAATAAGGGGACAGGCGCTTACCTATAATTCACCCCTCCACTTT
>-|TRBV11-2|TRBJ2-6|few
CASSPGARGNSGANVLTF
TGTGCCAGCAGCCCGGGGGCGCGGGGAAACTCTGGGGCCAACGTCCTGACTTTC
>-|TRBV12-3/TRBV12-4|TRBJ1-3|few
CASSIGNTIYF
TGTGCCAGCAGTATAGGAAACACCATATATTTT
>TRBD1|TRBV5-1|TRBJ1-5|-
CASSLTGGGQPQHF
TGCGCCAGCAGCTTGACAGGGGGCGGTCAGCCCCAGCATTTT
>-|TRBV28|TRBJ2-1|few
CASSPAANEYNEQFF
TGTGCCAGCAGTCCGGCGGCAAACGAATACAATGAGCAGTTCTTC
>-|TRBV29-1|TRBJ2-7|many
CSVAQGNEQYF
TGCAGCGTCGCGCAGGGGAACGAGCAGTACTTC
>TRBD1|TRBV15|TRBJ2-1|-
CATSRGGQGAHEQFF
TGTGCCACCAGCAGAGGAGGACAGGGGGCACATGAGCAGTTCTTC
>-|TRBV13|TRBJ2-1|many
CASSQTYTSYNEQFF
TGTGCCAGCAGCCAGACTTATACCTCCTACAATGAGCAGTTCTTC
>TRBD2|TRBV5-1|TRBJ2-1|-
CASSLARLAGGVGEQFF
TGCGCCAGCAGCTTGGCCAGGCTAGCGGGAGGAGTAGGTGAGCAGTTCTTC
>TRBD2|TRBV20-1|TRBJ2-3|-
CRAVPGLAGGPWLADTQYF
TGCAGGGCTGTACCGGGACTAGCGGGAGGGCCTTGGTTGGCAGATACGCAGTATTTT
>-|TRBV6-1|TRBJ2-2|few
CASSEFSRQMNTGELFF
TGTGCCAGCAGTGAATTCTCGAGACAGATGAACACCGGGGAGCTGTTTTTT
>-|TRBV6-5|TRBJ1-2|few
CASSYAIPIREGHYGYTF
TGTGCCAGCAGTTACGCAATCCCGATTAGGGAGGGGCACTATGGCTACACCTTC
>-|TRBV15|TRBJ2-3|many
CATSRDLAAASTDTQYF
TGTGCCACCAGCAGAGATTTGGCGGCCGCTAGCACAGATACGCAGTATTTT
>-|TRBV5-1|TRBJ1-1|many
CASSQTPAGTEAFF
TGCGCCAGCAGCCAGACACCCGCGGGGACTGAAGCTTTCTTT
>-|TRBV12-3/TRBV12-4|TRBJ2-1|few
CASSSPLARNEQFF
TGTGCCAGCAGTTCCCCTCTGGCAAGGAATGAGCAGTTCTTC
>-|TRBV18|TRBJ1-4|-
CASSPRRTDNEKLFF
TGTGCCAGCTCACCCCGGAGGACGGATAATGAAAAACTGTTTTTT
>TRBD1|TRBV15|TRBJ1-6|-
CATSRVTGGGSPLHF
TGTGCCACCAGCAGAGTGACAGGGGGCGGTTCACCCCTCCACTTT
>TRBD2|TRBV11-1|TRBJ2-5|-
CASSITKQGLAGLGTETQYF
TGTGCCAGCAGCATCACGAAGCAAGGACTAGCGGGACTAGGGACGGAGACCCAGTACTTC
>-|TRBV12-3/TRBV12-4|TRBJ2-3|many
CASSWGDTQYF
TGTGCCAGCAGTTGGGGAGATACGCAGTATTTT
>TRBD1|TRBV29-1|TRBJ2-7|many
CSNDRELSYEQYF
TGCAGCAACGACAGGGAACTCAGCTACGAGCAGTACTTC
>-|TRBV5-6|TRBJ2-2|many
CASSLAWNTGELFF
TGTGCCAGCAGCTTGGCGTGGAACACCGGGGAGCTGTTTTTT
>-|TRBV3-1|TRBJ1-2|many
CASSYDSTPNYGYTF
TGTGCCAGCAGCTACGACAGCACCCCTAACTATGGCTACACCTTC
>TRBD2|TRBV28|TRBJ2-7|many
CASSFGNLAGGYEQYF
TGTGCCAGCAGTTTTGGGAACCTTGCGGGAGGGTACGAGCAGTACTTC
>TRBD1|TRBV5-1|TRBJ2-5|few
CASSWKTGLQETQYF
TGCGCCAGCAGCTGGAAGACAGGGCTTCAAGAGACCCAGTACTTC
>-|TRBV9|TRBJ2-1|few
CASSVEARDEQFF
TGTGCCAGCAGCGTAGAAGCTAGAGATGAGCAGTTCTTC
>-|TRBV3-1|TRBJ1-2|-
CASSQDLMGYTF
TGTGCCAGCAGCCAAGACTTGATGGGCTACACCTTC